The 10 T cell receptor beta chains reported below all come from one sample, sequenced in a study of T-cell reconstitution after alpha-beta-depleted transplantation in children. Unique molecular identifiers were incorporated during preparation of the TCRbeta library. TCRdb re-called the PCR reads with MiXCR, one entry per CDR3 protein. The profile shows 190,000 or so distinct CDR3 sequences, about 6% of them singletons. The sample consisted of PBMCs, taken before TCRalphabeta/CD19-depleted stem cell transplant. These receptors came from a girl younger than two with combined immunodeficiency, due to receive a stem cell transplant.

This clonotype showed up many times. The V call is TRBV20-1, the J call TRBJ2-7; TRBD1 matches at 7 bases. This CDR3 contains 15 residues. Trimming cost V 5 bases and J 4 bases; bases outside gene matches: 14. The germline V gene has CDR1 DFQATT and CDR2 SNEGSKA (reference sequence). The chain's CDR3 is CSAPKGAIHGYEQYF. The DNA for the CDR3 is TGCAGTGCTCCGAAGGGGGCAATACACGGTTACGAGCAGTACTTC.

This clonotype was seen repeatedly, ten times or more. The J gene is TRBJ2-3, the V gene TRBV5-1; 8 positions match TRBD2. The CDR3 has 15 residues. Germline CDR1 SGHRS, CDR2 YFSETQ. Trimming at V came to 0 bases and at J to 4 bases, leaving 4 bases not matched to a gene. The CDR3 sequence is CASSLDSGGPDTQYF. CDR3 nucleotide sequence: TGCGCCAGCAGCTTGGACAGCGGGGGCCCAGATACGCAGTATTTT.

This clonotype was seen ten or more times. The chain combines TRBV10-3 with TRBJ1-1; D is uncertain. The CDR3 totals 13 residues. V lost 0 bases to trimming and J lost 4 bases, with 6 bases between them. Germline V CDR1 and CDR2: ENHRY, SYGVKD. The CDR3 reads CAISESPLTEAFF. CDR3 in DNA: TGTGCCATCAGTGAGTCGCCGCTCACTGAAGCTTTCTTT.

V gene TRBV5-1 combines with J gene TRBJ2-7, with D uncertain. Trimming took off 4 bases at V and 2 bases at J, with 10 bases between the two ends. The CDR3 has 13 amino acids. In germline, CDR1 is SGHRS, CDR2 YFSETQ. CDR3 loop: CASSEHYTYEQYF. The DNA of the CDR3 is TGCGCCAGCAGCGAGCATTATACCTACGAGCAGTACTTC. Full variable domain (outside the CDR3, taken from reference TRBV5-1 and TRBJ2-7): KAGVTQTPRYLIKTRGQQVTLSCSPISGHRSVSWYQQTPGQGLQFLFEYFSETQRNKGNFPGRFSGRQFSNSRSEMNVSTLELGDSALYLCASSEHYTYEQYFGPGTRLTVT.

A single count supports this clonotype. A much more abundant neighbour one base away suggests this may be a read error. This rearrangement joins TRBV29-1 to TRBJ2-7; D gene unclear. Germline V gives CDR1 SQVTM, CDR2 ANQGSEA. V was clipped by 7 bases and J by 2 bases, with 15 bases between them. The CDR3 length is 13 residues. Written as DNA, the CDR3 is TGCAGCGCTGCACGCGCCAGTACCTACGAGCAGTACTTC. This encodes CSAARASTYEQYF.

Many counts were recorded for this clonotype. V gene TRBV20-1 combines with J gene TRBJ2-3; no definite D call. V was clipped by 5 bases and J by 5 bases, with 11 bases between them. Germline CDR1 and CDR2: DFQATT and SNEGSKA (reference sequence). The CDR3 totals 12 residues. CDR3 loop: CSARNWKDTQYF. CDR3 sequence (DNA): TGCAGTGCTCGAAACTGGAAAGATACGCAGTATTTT.

This clonotype was recorded at least ten times. The rearrangement joins TRBV20-1 to TRBJ2-7, with 8 bases matching TRBD1. Germline trimming cut 6 bases from V and 0 bases from J; bases unmatched to any gene: 7. From germline, CDR1 is DFQATT and CDR2 SNEGSKA (reference sequence). The CDR3 runs 14 residues. This CDR3 reads CSARHRGYSYEQYF. The CDR3 coding sequence is TGCAGTGCGAGGCACAGGGGGTACTCCTACGAGCAGTACTTC.

There are many counts of this clonotype. This chain joins TRBV5-1 and TRBJ1-2, with 8 bases that match TRBD1. V gave up 2 bases and J gave up 4 bases; unmatched junction bases: 4. Germline-derived CDR1 and CDR2 are SGHRS and YFSETQ. CDR3 size: 14 residues. The CDR3 nucleotides read TGCGCCAGCAGCTTCAGGGGGCGTCTCTATGGCTACACCTTC. It encodes CASSFRGRLYGYTF.

This clonotype showed up many times. The genes are TRBV6-5 and TRBJ2-5, with 9 bases matching TRBD2. CDR3 length: 14 amino acids. Germline values: CDR1 MNHEY, CDR2 SVGAGI. Unmatched junction bases numbered 2, after V lost 2 bases and J lost 4 bases. The CDR3 sequence is CASSYGLALETQYF. The CDR3 DNA follows: TGTGCCAGCAGTTACGGACTAGCGCTAGAGACCCAGTACTTC.

At least ten counts were recorded for this clonotype. V gene TRBV29-1 combines with J gene TRBJ1-2; D unresolved. The CDR3 is 11 amino acids. V lost 5 bases and J lost 6, with 10 bases in between. Germline V gene data show CDR1 as SQVTM and CDR2 as ANQGSEA. CDR3 nucleotide sequence: TGCAGCGTTCGTGCAAGAGATGGCTACACCTTC. Its protein is CSVRARDGYTF.